The sequence of this TCR beta chain was determined in a study of cytomegalovirus exposure and HLA in healthy donors (dated by TCRdb to the late 2010s). Context from the whole study: An earlier analysis of approximately 640 of the donors reported 250 to 350 Gb of sequence data and roughly 110 million unique TCR beta sequences from some 180 million T cells. An early release that covered around 590 HLA-typed donors contained approximately 300 gigabases of sequencing data and 80 million or so unique TCR sequences. Every repertoire in the discovery cohort had been generated on one and the same sequencing platform. Alongside the repertoire data, information on donor age, sex, ethnicity and CMV serostatus was compiled. Typing coverage varied by locus: about 620-630 donors for A, B, C, DRB1 and DQB1; roughly 510 for DQA1; approximately 570 for DPA1; roughly 470 for DPB1. The study aimed to test whether signatures of past pathogen exposure could be identified by cataloging public T cell receptors. Rather than using new phenotypic data, the later analysis identified candidate immune exposures from TCR beta sequences and from how often those sequences occurred across donors. An earlier analysis of approximately 630 of the donors applied high-throughput TCR beta sequencing to assess whether each TCR beta V gene segment acted as functional or pseudogenic. A few DR-DQ haplotypes were treated as single units for association and clustering because of strong linkage in the cohort. The study combined high-throughput TCR immunosequencing, statistical association of individual TCRs with disease status, and machine learning to predict cytomegalovirus infection status. Genome-wide SNP genotypes for about 65% of the roughly 700 donors were used in a later genetic analysis, which treated that subset as a discovery cohort. The study used immunosequencing to profile the T cell repertoires of around 600 subjects and linked those repertoires to cytomegalovirus serostatus. On average, 235,054 unique TCR beta nucleotide sequences were sequenced per donor among fewer than 500 genotyped donors of the cohort, with 15% to 20% of those sequences being non-productive. The genetic ancestry cluster associated with self-reported Caucasian donors included about 84% of the roughly 400 genotyped donors. A later analysis re-analyzed previously published TCR beta repertoires from 666 donors and added high-resolution HLA genotyping to study TCR occurrence patterns. HLA typing covered class I and class II loci at four-digit resolution. Along with the roughly 710-subject first cohort, a separate validation cohort of approximately 110 different subjects was used.

In total, fewer than 750 healthy bone marrow donors made up the cohort. At the time of sampling, all cohort members were nominally healthy, though unrecorded immune exposures were likely present. The donor was CMV seronegative and was included in the group of hundreds of seronegative cohort members. Every donor gave a peripheral blood sample, and the peripheral blood mononuclear cells from that sample were used for TCR beta sequencing. Genomic DNA extraction from the blood cell samples was performed with the Qiagen DNeasy Blood Extraction Kit. The investigation overall reported the following: The study listed 150 to 200 TCR beta chains as associated with cytomegalovirus. Sequencing depth was assumed to be roughly uniform across donors in the presence/absence analyses, though that assumption may not hold. Because HLA typing was missing for some donors at each locus, association tests included only the typed subset. A cluster of highly shared sequence variants was judged likely to represent a technical artifact of the sequencing pipeline. A further reported finding was that TCR beta sequences accurately predicted the HLA-A and HLA-B alleles for most subjects in the first cohort. When HLA alleles, especially DR and DQ, strongly co-occurred, attributing TCR associations to individual alleles was difficult. The classifier was reported to diagnose cytomegalovirus status with high specificity and sensitivity in both the original and validation cohorts. Immune exposure information for the cohort was limited to CMV serostatus. Correlated functional status among segregating V segments might be attributable to linkage disequilibrium, but an unknown experimental factor could not be ruled out. A later analysis associated 17,000 or so TCR beta sequences with specific HLA alleles at a false discovery rate of 0.05. A later analysis found that HLA-associated TCR beta chains were more clonally expanded and had lower generation probabilities than equally common non-associated chains. Because counts were too low, about 18 rarely observed V segments, including chromosome 9 orphons, were left out of the earlier analysis of a few hundred of the donors. In a later analysis, most CMV-associated TCR beta chains were found to appear HLA-restricted, with HLA associations seemingly driven largely by CMV exposure. Most TCR sequences were observed very rarely across donors, whereas some public TCRs were present in many individuals. Three of the identified cytomegalovirus-associated TCR beta chains were confirmed in vitro to be specific for cytomegalovirus antigens. An earlier analysis of 587 of the donors showed that most TCR beta V segments appeared in productive rearrangements either about 87% or about 30% of the time, which broadly matched IMGT annotations. According to a later genetic analysis, donors in an Asian-associated ancestry cluster had fewer N-insertions in productive TCRs than the roughly 700-donor mean. The authors suggested that the approach could potentially be extended to other disease states and immunological phenotypes. Only TCR beta chains were sequenced in this cohort, and the absence of alpha or paired-chain data limited detectable features. A later genetic analysis associated a missense DCLRE1C variant with V-gene and J-gene trimming of TCR beta chains, and an independent cohort replicated the association. A later analysis reported that several top co-occurrence clusters appeared linked to parvovirus B19, influenza, CMV and Epstein-Barr virus. A later analysis found that TCR association rates varied across HLA loci, with DRB1 alleles showing the most associated TCRs and HLA-C alleles the fewest.

This clone was detected only once. Its antigen target is currently unknown. No much larger clonotype is one base removed from it; base qualities were not supplied. Receptors were amplified or captured by the immunoSEQ multiplex PCR assay. For the multiplex PCR, a mixture combining 60 forward primers for TCR Vbeta segments and 13 reverse primers for TCR Jbeta segments was used. Amplification of the CDR3 region of rearranged TCR beta genes was performed with a multiplex PCR assay on genomic DNA. Amplified TCR beta libraries were sequenced as 87-base-pair reads on the Illumina HiSeq System. In the authors' own workflow: Across the roughly 640 repertoires, a later analysis counted approximately 83 million unique TCR beta chains, roughly 11 million of which were shared by at least two donors. Raw reads were error-corrected and collapsed into unique sequences by a nearest-neighbor algorithm in which closely related sequences were merged to remove PCR and sequencing errors. Alignment of CDR3 sequences to IMGT reference sequences was used to assign V, D and J gene segments. For a sequence to be retained, a match of at least six nucleotides was required to both a V gene segment and a J gene segment. A rearrangement counted as productive if the CDR3 had no stop codons and remained in frame with V and J, and every other rearrangement counted as non-productive. Following IMGT convention, CDR3 was defined as the stretch from the second conserved V-encoded cysteine up to the conserved J-encoded phenylalanine. The earlier analysis of about 570 of the donors excluded any sequence lacking an unambiguous match to a single V gene segment. An earlier analysis of a few hundred of the donors called V segments functional above 56.7% productive rearrangements and segregating when the between-donor standard deviation exceeded 5%. A statistical classification framework was built for diagnosing cytomegalovirus status from the catalog of TCR beta chain sequences. In a later analysis, TCR nucleotide sequences were compared against IMGT/GENE-DB human TR gene sequences so that V and J genes could be assigned. The TCRdist pipeline was used in a later analysis to assign CDR3 sequences and most-parsimonious VDJ recombination scenarios. In a later analysis, each TCR beta chain was defined by its CDR3 amino acid sequence together with its V-gene family, and reads without a unique V-gene family were excluded. To address suspected cross-contamination and a sequencing artifact, a later analysis removed around 590 highly shared, low-generation-probability nucleotide sequences. For each public chain, a later analysis derived a clonal expansion index from normalized ranks of inferred template counts within each repertoire. In a later analysis, generation probabilities were computed using a VDJ recombination model fitted to out-of-frame rearrangements, and the results were checked against IGoR. In a later analysis, hypergeometric tests were used to score TCR-TCR, TCR-HLA and TCR-CMV co-occurrence, with a repertoire-size bias correction applied to TCR pairs. A later analysis estimated false discovery rates by permuting HLA or CMV assignments 20 times. A later analysis grouped co-occurring TCRs with DBSCAN, adding TCRdist sequence similarity when clustering within HLA-allele-positive subsets. Co-occurrence clustering excluded repertoires with fewer than 30,000 or more than 120,000 public chains, plus five with anomalous nucleotide sharing. In TCRdb, the immuneACCESS table is reduced to in-frame sequences with V and J assigned. These tables do not hold every clone; where another copy was compared, an unresolved V gene accounts for under half, and the others remain unexplained. That table furnishes V, J and clone size, whereas the DNA furnished D and trimming. The sample has fewer than 130,000 clones on record, 78% of them singletons. 1% to 1.5% of the sample is in the top ten clones.

This receptor was identified in a woman aged 25 to 39 in good health and CMV-seronegative. Sequenced material: PBMCs.

The DNA sequence reads TGTGCCTGGGGTCCCGCCACGGGACAGATTAACACCGGGGAGCTGTTTTTT. It codes for CAWGPATGQINTGELFF. Recombination joined TRBV30 with TRBJ2-2, with 7 junctional bases fitting TRBD1. From its cysteine to its phenylalanine, the CDR3 spans 17 amino acids. Just CDR3 DNA is preserved here, 51 bases in frame from base 1. From a lookup of the germline V gene (reference sequence), CDR1 and CDR2 are GTSNPN and SVGIG. V trim: 5 bases; J trim: 2 bases; unmatched bases: 14. Supplemented by the reference TRBV30 and TRBJ2-2 proteins around the CDR3, the complete variable domain is SQTIHQWPATLVQPVGSPLSLECTVEGTSNPNLYWYRQAAGRGLQLLFYSVGIGQISSEVPQNLSASRPQDRQFILSSKKLLLSDSGFYLCAWGPATGQINTGELFFGEGSRLTVL.